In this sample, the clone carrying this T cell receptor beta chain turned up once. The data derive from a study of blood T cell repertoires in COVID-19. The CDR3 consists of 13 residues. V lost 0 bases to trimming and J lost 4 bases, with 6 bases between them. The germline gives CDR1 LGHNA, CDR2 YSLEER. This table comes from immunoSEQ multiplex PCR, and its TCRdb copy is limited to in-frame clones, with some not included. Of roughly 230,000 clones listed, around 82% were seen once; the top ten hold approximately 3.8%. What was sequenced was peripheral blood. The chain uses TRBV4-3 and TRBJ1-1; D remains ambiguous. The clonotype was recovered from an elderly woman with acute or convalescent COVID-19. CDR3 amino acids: CASSQDLSTEAFF. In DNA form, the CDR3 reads TGCGCCAGCAGCCAAGATTTGAGCACTGAAGCTTTCTTT.